One and the same sample provided the 32 T cell receptor beta chains below, sequenced in a study of CD8 T cells in ankylosing spondylitis (dated by TCRdb to about 2017). Libraries were made using 5' RACE. The listed sequencing device is Illumina HiSeq 2500. The public reads were reanalyzed by TCRdb: fastp trimming at Q25, MiXCR alignment, in-frame beta chains only. Rows are unified per CDR3 protein, each entry keeping the most common DNA and genes. The sample contains roughly 180,000 distinct CDR3 sequences, 9.8% of them found a single time. The top ten clones comprise roughly 15% of the sample. The material sequenced was blood, either unsorted or a sorted T cell fraction (not recorded which). These receptors were obtained from a female donor with ankylosing spondylitis or in good health (not recorded which).

This clonotype was seen many times. The chain couples TRBV12-3 or TRBV12-4 to TRBJ1-5, with D unclear. V was clipped by 1 base and J by 0 bases, with 7 bases between them. CDR3 length: 15 amino acids. In DNA, the CDR3 is TGTGCCAGCAGTTTAGGGCCGTATAGCAATCAGCCCCAGCATTTT. Translation gives CASSLGPYSNQPQHF.

This clonotype has a handful of counts. The CDR3 bases are TGTGCCAGCAGCCAAGATTATACCTACGAGCAGTACTTC. Its protein product is CASSQDYTYEQYF. The rearrangement joins TRBV3-1 to TRBJ2-7; D not resolved. The CDR3 covers 13 residues. V was pared by 0 bases and J by 2 bases, with 5 bases between. Per germline, CDR1 LGHDT and CDR2 YNNKEL (reference sequence).

The J gene is TRBJ2-1, the V gene TRBV7-9; 11 positions match TRBD2. Germline V lookup: CDR1 SEHNR, CDR2 FQNEAQ (reference sequence). The CDR3 spans 16 residues. Trimming cost V 5 bases and J 4 bases; bases outside gene matches: 7. In nucleotides, the CDR3 is TGTGCCAGCAGCCCTTCTAGCGGGAGGCAATACAATGAGCAGTTCTTC. Its translation: CASSPSSGRQYNEQFF.

This clonotype was observed many times. The rearrangement links TRBV12-3 or TRBV12-4 to TRBJ1-5; no definite D call. V was trimmed by 5 bases and J by 4 bases, leaving 12 bases between them. This CDR3 has 14 amino acids. In DNA, the CDR3 is TGTGCCAGCAGTGAAGCGGGGTGGAATCAGCCCCAGCATTTT. Translation gives CASSEAGWNQPQHF.

The gene calls are TRBV6-2 or TRBV6-3 and TRBJ1-1; unclear D gene. Per germline, CDR1 MNHEY and CDR2 SVGEGT. Trimming stripped 5 bases from V and 7 bases from J, with 20 bases between. The CDR3 consists of 15 residues. CDR3 nucleotide sequence: TGTGCCAGCAGTCACGATCGCCTTTTTTCAGGTGAAGCTTTCTTT. Translating gives CASSHDRLFSGEAFF.

This clonotype was counted once. The chain's CDR3 is CASSLTAPGGYGYTF. The DNA of the CDR3 is TGTGCCAGCAGTCTAACAGCTCCCGGTGGGTATGGCTACACCTTC. The chain combines TRBV12-3 or TRBV12-4 with TRBJ1-2; D remains ambiguous. V was trimmed by 5 bases and J by 5 bases, leaving 18 bases between them. The CDR3 covers 15 residues.

The chain couples TRBV2 to TRBJ2-3; 7 positions agree with TRBD1. CDR1 and CDR2 from the germline V gene are SNHLY and FYNNEI. This CDR3 comprises 13 residues. The J segment lost 9 bases and the V segment lost 4 bases, leaving 7 bases of the junction unmatched. The CDR3 spells CASSGQGMKTQYF. For the CDR3, the DNA is TGTGCCAGCAGTGGACAGGGTATGAAGACGCAGTATTTT.

At least ten counts were recorded for this clonotype. V usage is TRBV24-1 and J usage is TRBJ2-5; D is uncertain. With 4 bases removed from V and 5 bases from J, the gap between germline ends came to 10 bases. Germline loops: CDR1 KGHDR, CDR2 SFDVKD. CDR3 length: 13 amino acids. CDR3 amino acids: CATSDTMGETQYF. CDR3 nucleotides: TGTGCCACCAGTGACACCATGGGCGAGACCCAGTACTTC.

This clonotype was recorded many times. The chain carries TRBV12-3 or TRBV12-4 and TRBJ2-5; D unresolved. V shed 3 bases and J shed 4 bases, with 9 bases lying between them. This CDR3 is 13 amino acids long. The DNA for the CDR3 is TGTGCCAGCAGTTTTAGGGTTTCAGAGACCCAGTACTTC. Encoded protein: CASSFRVSETQYF.

This clonotype occurred many times. V usage is TRBV4-3 and J usage is TRBJ2-7; the match to TRBD2 covers 11 bases. The V gene's germline CDR1 is LGHNA and CDR2 YSLEER. This CDR3 region has 16 residues. With 0 bases clipped from V and 2 bases from J, the junction kept 3 bases outside the gene matches. The CDR3 region has the DNA TGCGCCAGCAGCCAAGATCTAGCGGGAGGTCCCTACGAGCAGTACTTC. As protein: CASSQDLAGGPYEQYF.

Concerning this clonotype: An end of the junction differs from the germline gene, which may be a read error. The chain joins TRBV14 to TRBJ1-1, with a possible D match to TRBD1 (5 bases). The CDR3 is 13 residues long. Germline CDR1 is SGHDN and CDR2 is FVKESK. CDR3 in amino acids: CASSEDRHTEAFF. CDR3 DNA sequence: TGCGCCAGCAGCGAAGACAGACACACTGAAGCTTTCTTT.

The chain links TRBV4-3 to TRBJ2-3; TRBD2 matches 14 bases. CDR1 and CDR2 from the germline V gene are LGHNA and YSLEER. The junction had 10 bases not matched to a gene; V was cut back by 4 bases and J by 4 bases. The CDR3 is 18 residues long. CDR3 amino acids: CASSPGTSGSFVADTQYF. CDR3 bases: TGCGCCAGCAGCCCTGGGACTAGCGGGAGTTTTGTCGCAGATACGCAGTATTTT.

The rearrangement links TRBV13 to TRBJ2-7; the match to TRBD2 covers 13 bases. The CDR3 has 15 residues. J lost 5 bases, V lost 1 base, and 2 bases had no gene match. CDR1 and CDR2 (germline): PRHDT, FYEKMQ (reference sequence). CDR3 in DNA: TGTGCCAGCAGCTTAGATGGACTAGCGGGAGACGAGCAGTACTTC. Translated, it gives CASSLDGLAGDEQYF.

The chain employs TRBV7-7 and TRBJ2-1; 7 bases agree with TRBD2. Per the germline V gene, CDR1 is SSHAT and CDR2 is FNYEAQ (reference sequence). J was trimmed by 6 bases and V by 5 bases; bases with no gene match: 7. CDR3 size: 14 residues. The chain's CDR3 is CASSLELAANEQFF. The CDR3 DNA reads as TGTGCCAGCAGCCTCGAGCTAGCGGCCAATGAGCAGTTCTTC.

This clonotype was counted many times. This chain uses TRBV7-8 with TRBJ2-3; D perhaps matches TRBD2 (5 bases). Trimming took off 3 bases at V and 2 bases at J, with 12 bases between the two ends. The V gene's germline CDR1 is SGHVS and CDR2 FQNEAQ. CDR3 length equals 15 residues. The CDR3 DNA is TGTGCCAGCAGCTTCACCCGGGGTCCCACAGATACGCAGTATTTT. It is translated as CASSFTRGPTDTQYF. Together with reference TRBV7-8 and TRBJ2-3, the CDR3 gives the full variable domain: GAGVSQSPRYKVAKRGQDVALRCDPISGHVSLFWYQQALGQGPEFLTYFQNEAQLDKSGLPSDRFFAERPEGSVSTLKIQRTQQEDSAVYLCASSFTRGPTDTQYFGPGTRLTVL.

V gene TRBV29-1 combines with J gene TRBJ2-1, with D uncertain. CDR3 length: 12 amino acids. The germline V gene encodes CDR1 SQVTM and CDR2 ANQGSEA. V was pared by 0 bases and J by 6 bases, with 6 bases between. The DNA for the CDR3 is TGCAGCGTTGAAGATTTAAGCAATGAGCAGTTCTTC. Translation: CSVEDLSNEQFF.

The chain couples TRBV14 to TRBJ2-7, with D perhaps matching TRBD1 (5 bases). Germline CDR1 SGHDN, CDR2 FVKESK. V shed 0 bases and J shed 2 bases, with 11 bases lying between them. The CDR3 loop spans 15 amino acids. CDR3 in DNA: TGTGCCAGCAGCCAAGATACAGGCTTACCCTACGAGCAGTACTTC. Translated, it gives CASSQDTGLPYEQYF.

The sample holds many counts of this clonotype. V is TRBV5-6 and J is TRBJ2-1; 10 nucleotides agree with TRBD2. CDR1 and CDR2 from the germline V gene are SGHDT and YYEEEE. CDR3 size: 16 residues. Unmatched junction bases numbered 4, after V lost 0 bases and J lost 4 bases. CDR3 residues: CASSLALAGVYNEQFF. CDR3 coding DNA: TGTGCCAGCAGCTTGGCCCTAGCGGGAGTTTACAATGAGCAGTTCTTC.

This clonotype has only a few counts. The chain has TRBV6-1 and TRBJ2-6, with 8 bases fitting TRBD1. Losses at the gene ends were 8 bases for V and 2 bases for J; bases not matched to a gene: 5. CDR3 size: 15 residues. Germline V gene data show CDR1 as MNHNS and CDR2 as SASEGT. The CDR3: CASELTGAGANVLTF. The CDR3, as DNA: TGTGCCAGCGAATTGACAGGGGCTGGGGCCAACGTCCTGACTTTC.

In this sample, this clonotype turned up a few times. The chain uses TRBV9 and TRBJ1-3; a possible D gene is TRBD1 (6 bases). Germline V gene data show CDR1 as SGDLS and CDR2 as YYNGEE. The CDR3 consists of 14 residues. V gave up 3 bases and J gave up 3 bases, with 10 bases separating them. The CDR3 spells CASSDRDNGNTIYF. The CDR3 bases are TGTGCCAGCAGCGACAGGGATAATGGAAACACCATATATTTT.

The V gene is TRBV27, the J gene TRBJ2-7, with D perhaps matching TRBD1 (6 bases). The germline V and J ends were trimmed by 6 bases and 0 bases, with 15 bases remaining between them. Per the germline V gene, CDR1 is MNHEY and CDR2 is SMNVEV (reference sequence). CDR3 length equals 15 residues. CDR3 in DNA: TGTGCCAGCAGCCCTTCGGACAGCGGCTCCTACGAGCAGTACTTC. It is translated as CASSPSDSGSYEQYF.

Concerning this clonotype: A read error may be the cause here, since a much bigger clone is one base away. The chain recombines TRBV5-1 with TRBJ2-2; perhaps TRBD1 as D (5 bases). Germline values: CDR1 SGHRS, CDR2 YFSETQ. The CDR3 has 17 residues. Here the CDR3 DNA reads TGCGCCAGCAGCCCCGACAGACCCAGCCGCCACACCCGGGAGCTGTTTTTT. This encodes CASSPDRPSRHTRELFF.

The J gene is TRBJ2-7, the V gene TRBV5-6; perhaps TRBD1 as D (5 bases). The CDR3 contains 14 residues. CDR1 and CDR2 from the germline V gene are SGHDT and YYEEEE. V dropped 0 bases and J dropped 2 bases, with 9 bases sitting between them. CDR3 residues: CASSLVDSPYEQYF. The CDR3 DNA is TGTGCCAGCAGCTTGGTCGACAGCCCCTACGAGCAGTACTTC. Full variable domain (remainder filled in from reference TRBV5-6 and TRBJ2-7): DAGVTQSPTHLIKTRGQQVTLRCSPKSGHDTVSWYQQALGQGPQFIFQYYEEEERQRGNFPDRFSGHQFPNYSSELNVNALLLGDSALYLCASSLVDSPYEQYFGPGTRLTVT.

The sample holds many counts of this clonotype. This chain joins TRBV27 and TRBJ1-1; D is undetermined. With 6 bases removed from V and 3 bases from J, the gap between germline ends came to 14 bases. This CDR3 comprises 14 residues. Germline-derived CDR1 and CDR2 are MNHEY and SMNVEV (reference sequence). CDR3 protein: CASREMDGYTEAFF. CDR3 in DNA: TGTGCCAGCAGAGAGATGGACGGGTACACTGAAGCTTTCTTT.

This clonotype has a handful of counts. This chain connects TRBV20-1 to TRBJ2-3; no definite D call. The length of the CDR3 is 14 residues. Germline V gene lookup returns CDR1 DFQATT and CDR2 SNEGSKA (reference sequence). The V end lost 3 bases, the J end lost 0 bases, and 10 bases lay between the germline ends. Here the CDR3 DNA reads TGCAGTGCTAGTGGCGGCTACAGCACAGATACGCAGTATTTT. Protein sequence: CSASGGYSTDTQYF.

This clonotype came up many times. The rearrangement joins TRBV20-1 to TRBJ1-1; D gene uncertain. Germline V lookup: CDR1 DFQATT, CDR2 SNEGSKA (reference sequence). V was clipped by 2 bases and J by 1 base, with 5 bases between them. The CDR3 has 12 amino acids. This CDR3 reads CSARNRNTEAFF. DNA for the CDR3: TGCAGTGCTAGAAACAGGAACACTGAAGCTTTCTTT.

This clonotype has more than one count but fewer than ten. V and J are TRBV25-1 and TRBJ1-1; D ambiguous. Trimming took 4 bases from V and 0 from J, leaving 12 bases between them. The germline V gene encodes CDR1 MGHDK and CDR2 SYGVNS. The CDR3 runs 15 residues. The CDR3 nucleotides read TGTGCCAGCAGTGCCGGGCGGATGATGAACACTGAAGCTTTCTTT. Translating gives CASSAGRMMNTEAFF.

The V and J genes are TRBV10-3 and TRBJ1-1; D ambiguous. Germline V gene data show CDR1 as ENHRY and CDR2 as SYGVKD. The CDR3 runs 13 residues. With 9 bases removed from V and 7 bases from J, the gap between germline ends came to 18 bases. The CDR3 protein is CAMSPGPHSEAFF. The CDR3 nucleotides are TGTGCCATGAGCCCCGGGCCTCACAGTGAAGCTTTCTTT.

The chain couples TRBV28 to TRBJ2-3; D call uncertain. Trimming took 2 bases from V and 0 from J, leaving 6 bases between them. Germline CDR1 and CDR2: MDHEN and SYDVKM. The CDR3 covers 14 residues. The CDR3 nucleotides read TGTGCCAGCAGTTTAGATGAGAGCACAGATACGCAGTATTTT. Translated: CASSLDESTDTQYF.

This chain uses TRBV11-2 with TRBJ2-4; the match to TRBD2 covers 7 bases. Per germline, CDR1 SGHAT and CDR2 FQNNGV. The trim removed 5 bases at V and 7 bases at J, leaving 8 bases unmatched. CDR3 length: 14 amino acids. CDR3 DNA sequence: TGTGCCAGCAGCCTCCAGCGGGATTGGAACATTCAGTACTTC. Translating it yields CASSLQRDWNIQYF. Combining the CDR3 with reference TRBV11-2 and TRBJ2-4 gives the whole variable domain EAGVAQSPRYKIIEKRQSVAFWCNPISGHATLYWYQQILGQGPKLLIQFQNNGVVDDSQLPKDRFSAERLKGVDSTLKIQPAKLEDSAVYLCASSLQRDWNIQYFGAGTRLSVL.

V gene TRBV7-9 combines with J gene TRBJ1-1, with unresolved D. V was cut by 1 base and J by 10 bases, with 10 bases left in between. The CDR3 is made up of 12 amino acids. Germline values: CDR1 SEHNR, CDR2 FQNEAQ (reference sequence). This CDR3 is CASSLDGRIAFF. Written as DNA, the CDR3 is TGTGCCAGCAGCTTAGACGGCAGAATAGCTTTCTTT.

This clonotype was counted ten times or more. The gene calls are TRBV9 and TRBJ2-7; 10 nucleotides match TRBD2. Losses at the gene ends were 5 bases for V and 5 bases for J; bases not matched to a gene: 13. This CDR3 spans 16 amino acids. The V gene's germline CDR1 is SGDLS and CDR2 YYNGEE. CDR3 bases: TGTGCCAGCAGAACAGGGCTAGCGGGAGAAACCCACGAGCAGTACTTC. Encoded protein: CASRTGLAGETHEQYF.